The 7 T cell receptor beta chains below come from one sample, sequenced in a study of cytomegalovirus exposure and HLA in healthy donors (dated by TCRdb to the late 2010s). The method behind the library was the immunoSEQ multiplex PCR assay. The multiplex PCR relied on a mix of 60 forward primers for TCR Vbeta segments and 13 reverse primers for TCR Jbeta segments. TCRdb mirrors the immuneACCESS table, restricted to in-frame sequences. Some clones are absent from its copies; in checked studies, under half trace to an unresolved V gene, and the reason for the others is unknown. In this sample the table shows about 170,000 clones, roughly 79% of which occur a single time. Of the sample, 4.9% is held by the ten largest clones. Sequenced input: PBMCs. The source is a woman in her late teens or twenties in good health and CMV-seropositive.

This chain joins TRBV5-5 and TRBJ1-2; D perhaps matches TRBD1 (5 bases). Trimming removed 1 base from V and 8 bases from J, with 21 bases in between. The CDR3 has 16 amino acids. Germline CDR1 is SGHKS and CDR2 is YYEKEE (reference sequence). The CDR3 loop reads CASSLIAAAGIGGYTF. The CDR3 bases are TGTGCCAGCAGCTTGATAGCGGCGGCAGGGATAGGGGGCTACACCTTC.

V and J are TRBV5-8 and TRBJ1-3; possible D gene TRBD1, 6 bases. The germline CDR1 and CDR2 sequences are SGHTS and YDEGEE. The CDR3 covers 16 residues. Trimming removed 0 bases from V and 2 bases from J, with 12 bases in between. The CDR3 protein is CASSLGRGRTGNTIYF. For the CDR3, the DNA is TGTGCCAGCAGCTTGGGGCGGGGGCGGACTGGAAACACCATATATTTT.

The chain couples TRBV10-3 to TRBJ2-3; TRBD2 agrees at 10 bases. The V and J ends lost 8 bases and 0 bases, in that order; junction bases with no gene match: 8. This CDR3 is 16 amino acids long. Germline-derived CDR1 and CDR2 are ENHRY and SYGVKD. The CDR3 DNA follows: TGTGCCATCGGGCTAGCGGGGGATTCTAGCACAGATACGCAGTATTTT. It yields the protein CAIGLAGDSSTDTQYF.

The rearrangement uses TRBV9 and TRBJ2-3, with 9 bases fitting TRBD1. The V segment lost 1 base and the J segment 3 bases; nucleotides outside the gene matches: 3. The V gene's germline CDR1 is SGDLS and CDR2 YYNGEE. The CDR3 extends over 15 amino acids. The chain's CDR3 is CASSVLGQGTDTQYF. CDR3 bases: TGTGCCAGCAGCGTACTGGGACAGGGTACAGATACGCAGTATTTT.

The chain joins TRBV7-2 to TRBJ1-2; D gene unclear. V was cut by 5 bases and J by 5 bases, with 12 bases left in between. CDR1 and CDR2 from the germline V gene are SGHTA and FQGNSA. The CDR3 has 13 amino acids. CDR3 in DNA: TGTGCCAGCAGCGCCGGGTCCTCATATGGCTACACCTTC. Translated, it gives CASSAGSSYGYTF.

The genes are TRBV11-3 and TRBJ2-7; D is perhaps TRBD1 (6 bases). V lost 1 base, J lost 3 bases, and 16 bases lay in between. The CDR3 totals 16 residues. The V gene's germline CDR1 is SGHNT and CDR2 YENEEA. CDR3 DNA sequence: TGTGCCAGCAGCTTAGGCGGTTTCAGGGGTGGCTACGAGCAGTACTTC. Encoded protein: CASSLGGFRGGYEQYF.

The V call is TRBV7-3, the J call TRBJ1-3, with D possibly matching TRBD1 (6 bases). CDR3 size: 17 residues. V shed 5 bases and J shed 0 bases, with 17 bases lying between them. Germline values: CDR1 SGHTA, CDR2 FQGTGA. CDR3 sequence reads: CASSGRTAAFSGNTIYF. CDR3 in DNA: TGTGCCAGCAGCGGCCGGACAGCCGCCTTCTCTGGAAACACCATATATTTT.